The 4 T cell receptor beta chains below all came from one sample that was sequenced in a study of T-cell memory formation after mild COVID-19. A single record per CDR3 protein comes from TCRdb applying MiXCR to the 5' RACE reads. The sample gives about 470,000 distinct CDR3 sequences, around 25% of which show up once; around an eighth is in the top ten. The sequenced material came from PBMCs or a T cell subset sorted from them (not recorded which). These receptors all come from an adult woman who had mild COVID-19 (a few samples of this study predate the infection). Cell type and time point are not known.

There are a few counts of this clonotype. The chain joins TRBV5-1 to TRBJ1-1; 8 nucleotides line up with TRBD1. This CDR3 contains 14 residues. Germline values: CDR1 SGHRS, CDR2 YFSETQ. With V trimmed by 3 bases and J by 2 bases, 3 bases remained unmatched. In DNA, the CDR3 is TGCGCCAGCAGCTGGGACAGGCCTAACACTGAAGCTTTCTTT. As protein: CASSWDRPNTEAFF.

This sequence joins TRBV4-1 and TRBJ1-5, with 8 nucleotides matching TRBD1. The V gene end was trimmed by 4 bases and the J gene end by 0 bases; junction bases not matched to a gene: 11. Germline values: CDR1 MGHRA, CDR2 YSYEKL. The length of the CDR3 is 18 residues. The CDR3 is CASSPGTGGYLSNQPQHF. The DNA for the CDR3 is TGCGCCAGCAGCCCAGGGACAGGAGGGTATCTTAGCAATCAGCCCCAGCATTTT.

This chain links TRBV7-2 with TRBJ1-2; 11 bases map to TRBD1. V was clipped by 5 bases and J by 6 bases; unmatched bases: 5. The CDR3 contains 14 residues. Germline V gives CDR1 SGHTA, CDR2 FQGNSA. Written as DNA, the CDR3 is TGTGCCAGCAGCCGTAGGACAGGGGGCGATGGCTACACCTTC. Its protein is CASSRRTGGDGYTF.

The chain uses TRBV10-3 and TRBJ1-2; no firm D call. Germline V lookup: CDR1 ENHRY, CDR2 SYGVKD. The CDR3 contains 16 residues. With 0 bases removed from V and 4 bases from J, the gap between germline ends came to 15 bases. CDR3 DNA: TGTGCCATCAGTGAGTCGATGATTGGGCAGACCTATGGCTACACCTTC. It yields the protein CAISESMIGQTYGYTF.